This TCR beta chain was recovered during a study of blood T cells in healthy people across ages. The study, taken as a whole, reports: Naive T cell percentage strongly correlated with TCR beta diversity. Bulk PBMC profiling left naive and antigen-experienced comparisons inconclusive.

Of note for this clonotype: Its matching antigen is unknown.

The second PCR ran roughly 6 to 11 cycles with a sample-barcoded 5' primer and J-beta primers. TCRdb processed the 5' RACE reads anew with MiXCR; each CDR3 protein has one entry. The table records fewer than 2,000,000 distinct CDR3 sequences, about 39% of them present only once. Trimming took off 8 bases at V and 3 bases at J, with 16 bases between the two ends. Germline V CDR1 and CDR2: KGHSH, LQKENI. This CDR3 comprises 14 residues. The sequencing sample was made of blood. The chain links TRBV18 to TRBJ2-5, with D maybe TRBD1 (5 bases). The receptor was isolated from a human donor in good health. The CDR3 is CASHRSGTKETQYF. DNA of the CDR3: TGTGCCAGCCACAGGTCAGGAACCAAAGAGACCCAGTACTTC.